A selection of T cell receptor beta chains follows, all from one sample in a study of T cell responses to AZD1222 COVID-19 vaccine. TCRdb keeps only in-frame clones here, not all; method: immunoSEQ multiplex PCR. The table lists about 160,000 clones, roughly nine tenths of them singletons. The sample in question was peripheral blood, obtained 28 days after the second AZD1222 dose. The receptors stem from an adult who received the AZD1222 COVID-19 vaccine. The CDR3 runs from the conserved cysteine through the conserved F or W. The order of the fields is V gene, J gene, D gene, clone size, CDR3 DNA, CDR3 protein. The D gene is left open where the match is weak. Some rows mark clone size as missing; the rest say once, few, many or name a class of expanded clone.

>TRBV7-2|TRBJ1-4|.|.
TGTGCCAGCAGCTTAGGGGGGGCTGGCGAAAAACTGTTTTTT
CASSLGGAGEKLFF
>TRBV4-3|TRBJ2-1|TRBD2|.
TGCGCCAGCAGCCAAGATAAGGGGCTAGCGGGAGGTAGGGAGCAGTTCTTC
CASSQDKGLAGGREQFF
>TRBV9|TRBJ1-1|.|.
TGTGCCAGCAGCGCATCCCCGGCGGGGACGGGCACTGAAGCTTTCTTT
CASSASPAGTGTEAFF
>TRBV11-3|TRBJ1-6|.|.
TGTGCCAGCAGCTTAATTTCCCCGTCCTCTTCACCCCTCCACTTT
CASSLISPSSSPLHF
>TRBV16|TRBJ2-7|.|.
TGTGCCAGCAGCCAATCTGGGGCTGCTAGCGAGCAGTACTTC
CASSQSGAASEQYF
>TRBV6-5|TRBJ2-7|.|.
TGTGCCAGCAGTTACTCGATAGCAAAGGAATACGAGCAGTACTTC
CASSYSIAKEYEQYF
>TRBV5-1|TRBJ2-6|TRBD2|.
TGCGCCAGCAGCCGGGAGGGGCCGTTGGAGACCAACGTCCTGACTTTC
CASSREGPLETNVLTF
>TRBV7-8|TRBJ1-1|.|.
TGTGCCAGCAGCTTAGTGGGGGTCGGCACTGAAGCTTTCTTT
CASSLVGVGTEAFF
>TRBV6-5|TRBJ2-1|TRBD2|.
TGTGCCAGTTCTAGCGGCATATCCTACAATGAGCAGTTCTTC
CASSSGISYNEQFF
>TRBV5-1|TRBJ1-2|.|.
TGCGCCAGCAGCTTGGGTCTTGGCTACACCTTC
CASSLGLGYTF
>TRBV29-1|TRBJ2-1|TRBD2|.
TGCAGCGTGGCCATAGCGGGGAACAATGAGCAGTTCTTC
CSVAIAGNNEQFF
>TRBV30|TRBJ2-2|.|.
TGTGCCTGGAATGCTATCGCGAACACCGGGGAGCTGTTTTTT
CAWNAIANTGELFF
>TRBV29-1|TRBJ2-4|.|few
TGCAGCGTTGCGGGCTCAGGGGAGGGGAACATTCAGTACTTC
CSVAGSGEGNIQYF
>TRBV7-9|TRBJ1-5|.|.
TGTGCCAGCAGCTTAGAGGGTGCTAGCAATCAGCCCCAGCATTTT
CASSLEGASNQPQHF
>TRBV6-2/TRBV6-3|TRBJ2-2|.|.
TGTGCCAGCAGCCGCTTAACGGGTACAATCGGGGAGCTGTTTTTT
CASSRLTGTIGELFF
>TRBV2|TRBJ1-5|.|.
TGTGCCAGCAGTGAAGGCGCATTTCAGCGTCAGCCCCAGCATTTT
CASSEGAFQRQPQHF
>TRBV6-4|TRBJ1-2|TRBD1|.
TGTGCCAGCAGAGGACAGGACTATGGCTACACCTTC
CASRGQDYGYTF
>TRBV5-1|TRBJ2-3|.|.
TGCGCCAGCAACCCTCGGACGAGCTTTGGTGGGGATACGCAGTATTTT
CASNPRTSFGGDTQYF
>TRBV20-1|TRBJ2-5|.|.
TGCAGTGCTAGTAGGTCGGGGAATCCGGAGACCCAGTACTTC
CSASRSGNPETQYF
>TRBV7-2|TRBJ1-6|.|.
TGTGCCAGCAGCCTCCAGGGTACCTATAATTCACCCCTCCACTTT
CASSLQGTYNSPLHF